These 28 T cell receptor beta chains were all obtained from the same sample, sequenced in a study of T cell changes during pregnancy in multiple sclerosis. Method: immunoSEQ multiplex PCR; TCRdb's copy keeps in-frame clones and lacks some. The table has about 77,000 clones, 70% to 90% seen once; the top ten hold approximately 2%. This material consisted of peripheral blood, taken before pregnancy. These TCRs come from a female donor with multiple sclerosis, enrolled in a pregnancy study.

The chain joins TRBV14 to TRBJ1-1; TRBD1 might be the D (6 bases). V lost 1 base and J lost 5, with 14 bases in between. Germline V gene data show CDR1 as SGHDN and CDR2 as FVKESK. This CDR3 has 15 amino acids. CDR3 protein: CASSQGGGGRTEAFF. Written as DNA, the CDR3 is TGTGCCAGCAGCCAAGGGGGAGGGGGGAGGACTGAAGCTTTCTTT. The complete variable domain, with remaining parts taken from reference TRBV14 and TRBJ1-1, reads EAGVTQFPSHSVIEKGQTVTLRCDPISGHDNLYWYRRVMGKEIKFLLHFVKESKQDESGMPNNRFLAERTGGTYSTLKVQPAELEDSGVYFCASSQGGGGRTEAFFGQGTRLTVV.

The V and J genes are TRBV7-2 and TRBJ2-1; TRBD2 matches at 13 bases. Trimming cost V 2 bases and J 4 bases; bases outside gene matches: 2. This CDR3 is built from 16 residues. Germline V lookup: CDR1 SGHTA, CDR2 FQGNSA. The CDR3 is CASSLSLAGGYNEQFF. For the CDR3, the DNA is TGTGCCAGCAGCTTATCACTAGCGGGGGGGTACAATGAGCAGTTCTTC.

This clone occurred a few times. This sequence joins TRBV7-2 and TRBJ1-2, with TRBD1 as a possible D gene (5 bases). The CDR3 contains 13 residues. The V end was cut by 6 bases, the J end by 6 bases, with 14 bases between. Germline CDR1 is SGHTA and CDR2 is FQGNSA. This CDR3 is CASRLQVANGYTF. The CDR3 DNA reads as TGTGCCAGCAGGTTACAGGTGGCAAATGGCTACACCTTC. The full variable domain, rest sourced from reference TRBV7-2 and TRBJ1-2, is GAGVSQSPSNKVTEKGKDVELRCDPISGHTALYWYRQSLGQGLEFLIYFQGNSAPDKSGLPSDRFSAERTGGSVSTLTIQRTQQEDSAVYLCASRLQVANGYTFGSGTRLTVV.

About this clone itself: Other DNA sequences in the same sample also yield this CDR3. The J gene is TRBJ1-2, the V gene TRBV7-2; 8 bases map to TRBD1. V was clipped by 3 bases and J by 5 bases; unmatched bases: 2. The CDR3 contains 13 residues. The germline gives CDR1 SGHTA, CDR2 FQGNSA. Here the CDR3 DNA reads TGTGCCAGCAGCTTCCAGGGGGCATATGGCTACACCTTC. Protein product: CASSFQGAYGYTF.

The genes are TRBV7-2 and TRBJ2-3; weak D call: TRBD2 (5 bases). Germline CDR1 and CDR2: SGHTA and FQGNSA. V lost 5 bases and J lost 5, with 8 bases in between. There are 12 residues in the CDR3. The CDR3 DNA is TGTGCCAGCAGCCCAACTAGAGATACGCAGTATTTT. It codes for CASSPTRDTQYF. Complete variable domain (other parts from reference TRBV7-2 and TRBJ2-3): GAGVSQSPSNKVTEKGKDVELRCDPISGHTALYWYRQSLGQGLEFLIYFQGNSAPDKSGLPSDRFSAERTGGSVSTLTIQRTQQEDSAVYLCASSPTRDTQYFGPGTRLTVL.

Only one count was recorded for this clone. The rearrangement uses TRBV7-2 and TRBJ1-1; D remains unclear. V lost 1 base and J 4 bases, leaving 10 bases between the germline ends. The V gene's germline CDR1 is SGHTA and CDR2 FQGNSA. The CDR3 has 14 amino acids. The CDR3 region has the DNA TGTGCCAGCAGCTTAGGTGTCTTACTCACTGAAGCTTTCTTT. Translating it yields CASSLGVLLTEAFF. Supplemented by reference TRBV7-2 and TRBJ1-1, the full variable domain reads GAGVSQSPSNKVTEKGKDVELRCDPISGHTALYWYRQSLGQGLEFLIYFQGNSAPDKSGLPSDRFSAERTGGSVSTLTIQRTQQEDSAVYLCASSLGVLLTEAFFGQGTRLTVV.

V and J are TRBV11-2 and TRBJ1-4, with D tentatively TRBD1 (6 bases). Trimming shortened V by 3 bases and J by 8 bases, and 10 bases separated the two germline ends. This CDR3 region has 13 residues. CDR1 SGHAT and CDR2 FQNNGV come from the germline V gene. This CDR3 is CASSLTGREKLFF. DNA of the CDR3: TGTGCCAGCAGCTTGACAGGTCGAGAAAAACTGTTTTTT.

This clone has just a few counts. V gene TRBV2 combines with J gene TRBJ1-6; D is possibly TRBD1 (5 bases). CDR3 length: 12 amino acids. CDR1 is SNHLY, CDR2 FYNNEI, per germline. V gave up 6 bases and J gave up 9 bases, with 9 bases separating them. The CDR3 reads CASRFTGSPLHF. The CDR3 region has the DNA TGTGCCAGCAGATTTACAGGTTCACCCCTCCACTTT. Full variable domain (remainder filled in from reference TRBV2 and TRBJ1-6): EPEVTQTPSHQVTQMGQEVILRCVPISNHLYFYWYRQILGQKVEFLVSFYNNEISEKSEIFDDQFSVERPDGSNFTLKIRSTKLEDSAMYFCASRFTGSPLHFGNGTRLTVT.

The rearrangement links TRBV7-9 to TRBJ2-1; D is perhaps TRBD2 (6 bases). V was cut by 4 bases and J by 3 bases, with 16 bases left in between. The length of the CDR3 is 16 residues. Germline V gene sequence: CDR1 SEHNR, CDR2 FQNEAQ (reference sequence). CDR3 amino acids: CASSSDRRGNYNEQFF. CDR3 nucleotides: TGTGCCAGCAGCTCCGATCGGAGGGGCAACTACAATGAGCAGTTCTTC.

This chain links TRBV6-6 with TRBJ1-4, with TRBD1 matching over 9 bases. CDR1 is MNHNY and CDR2 is SVGAGI in the germline V gene (reference sequence). The CDR3 covers 15 residues. With V trimmed by 8 bases and J by 5 bases, 9 bases remained unmatched. The CDR3 protein is CASCGPGQGNEKLFF. CDR3 DNA: TGTGCCAGCTGTGGGCCCGGACAGGGGAATGAAAAACTGTTTTTT.

This chain connects TRBV6-5 to TRBJ1-5; D perhaps matches TRBD1 (6 bases). The germline gives CDR1 MNHEY, CDR2 SVGAGI. This CDR3 spans 13 amino acids. Between the trimmed V and J ends, which lost 2 bases and 11 bases, there was a span of 13 bases. The CDR3 nucleotides are TGTGCCAGCAGTTACGGGCGTCAGGGGACCCAGCATTTT. Protein product: CASSYGRQGTQHF.

V gene TRBV2 combines with J gene TRBJ1-2, with a weak D call TRBD1 (6 bases). This CDR3 comprises 13 residues. In germline, CDR1 is SNHLY, CDR2 FYNNEI. V was shortened by 4 bases and J by 5 bases, with 11 bases between the two germline ends. CDR3 in DNA: TGTGCCAGCAGTGTAGGGGGACGTTATGGCTACACCTTC. This translates into CASSVGGRYGYTF.

The genes are TRBV11-1 and TRBJ2-5; TRBD1 aligns across 9 bases. This CDR3 contains 17 residues. Germline V gene sequence: CDR1 SGHAT, CDR2 FQDESV (reference sequence). J lost 2 bases, V lost 1 base, and 8 bases had no gene match. The CDR3 sequence: CASSLELPGQGQETQYF. DNA of the CDR3: TGTGCCAGCAGCTTAGAGTTACCGGGACAGGGTCAAGAGACCCAGTACTTC. Complete variable domain (other parts from reference TRBV11-1 and TRBJ2-5): EAEVAQSPRYKITEKSQAVAFWCDPISGHATLYWYRQILGQGPELLVQFQDESVVDDSQLPKDRFSAERLKGVDSTLKIQPAELGDSAMYLCASSLELPGQGQETQYFGPGTRLLVL.

This rearrangement joins TRBV5-1 to TRBJ1-2, with D possibly matching TRBD1 (5 bases). The CDR3 spans 12 residues. Trimming removed 3 bases at V and 4 bases at J, with 7 bases between. CDR1 and CDR2 (germline): SGHRS, YFSETQ. The CDR3 coding sequence is TGCGCCAGCAGCTACGACAGCTATGGCTACACCTTC. Encoded protein: CASSYDSYGYTF.

This clone appeared once. The chain links TRBV10-3 to TRBJ1-1, with a possible D match to TRBD1 (5 bases). Trimming cost V 7 bases and J 2 bases, with 14 bases left between them. The CDR3 is made up of 14 amino acids. Germline lookup yields CDR1 ENHRY and CDR2 SYGVKD. The CDR3 DNA follows: TGTGCCATCAAACGTAGGGGCTCCAACACTGAAGCTTTCTTT. Translating gives CAIKRRGSNTEAFF.

This chain connects TRBV5-6 to TRBJ2-3; 8 bases map to TRBD1. This CDR3 comprises 19 residues. Per germline, CDR1 SGHDT and CDR2 YYEEEE. Trimming cost V 4 bases and J 0 bases; bases outside gene matches: 16. The CDR3 DNA sequence: TGTGCCAGCAGCCGGATCGGGACAGGAACTACCTCTAGCACAGATACGCAGTATTTT. Translation: CASSRIGTGTTSSTDTQYF.

The chain joins TRBV19 to TRBJ2-4, with a tentative D call TRBD1 (6 bases). CDR3 length equals 13 residues. Germline lookup yields CDR1 LNHDA and CDR2 SQIVND (reference sequence). V lost 6 bases, J lost 0 bases, and 6 bases lay in between. CDR3 loop: CASSRGAKNIQYF. CDR3 bases: TGTGCCAGTAGCAGGGGAGCCAAAAACATTCAGTACTTC.

The chain links TRBV15 to TRBJ2-7; weak D call: TRBD2 (6 bases). This CDR3 region has 14 residues. Per the germline V gene, CDR1 is LNHNV and CDR2 is YYDKDF (reference sequence). Trimming pared 3 bases from V and 1 base from J, leaving 10 bases between. The CDR3 loop reads CATSRTGDSYEQYF. CDR3 bases: TGTGCCACCAGCAGGACGGGGGATTCCTACGAGCAGTACTTC.

This chain connects TRBV28 to TRBJ1-2; 10 positions agree with TRBD1. Germline loops: CDR1 MDHEN, CDR2 SYDVKM. This CDR3 contains 13 residues. The V segment lost 7 bases and the J segment 7 bases; nucleotides outside the gene matches: 6. The DNA for the CDR3 is TGTGCCAGCAATCCAGGGGACAGGGGTGGCTACACCTTC. Encoded protein: CASNPGDRGGYTF.

The V gene is TRBV7-9, the J gene TRBJ1-1; 10 nucleotides agree with TRBD1. The V gene's germline CDR1 is SEHNR and CDR2 FQNEAQ (reference sequence). There are 16 residues in the CDR3. The V gene end was trimmed by 4 bases and the J gene end by 4 bases; junction bases not matched to a gene: 9. The CDR3 loop reads CASSSAWGQGPTEAFF. CDR3 nucleotides: TGTGCCAGCAGCTCGGCATGGGGACAGGGGCCCACTGAAGCTTTCTTT.

The rearrangement joins TRBV2 to TRBJ1-4; D remains ambiguous. V was clipped by 8 bases and J by 8 bases, with 18 bases between them. The germline gives CDR1 SNHLY, CDR2 FYNNEI. The CDR3 is 14 amino acids. The CDR3 sequence: CASAPQATGEKLFF. The DNA of the CDR3 is TGTGCCAGCGCGCCTCAGGCTACTGGGGAAAAACTGTTTTTT.

V and J are TRBV2 and TRBJ2-3; D call uncertain. Germline-derived CDR1 and CDR2 are SNHLY and FYNNEI. V lost 2 bases and J 6 bases, leaving 12 bases between the germline ends. The CDR3 has 14 residues. The CDR3 region has the DNA TGTGCCAGCAGTGAATGGGCCTCCCCGGATACGCAGTATTTT. Encoded protein: CASSEWASPDTQYF. Supplemented by reference TRBV2 and TRBJ2-3, the full variable domain reads EPEVTQTPSHQVTQMGQEVILRCVPISNHLYFYWYRQILGQKVEFLVSFYNNEISEKSEIFDDQFSVERPDGSNFTLKIRSTKLEDSAMYFCASSEWASPDTQYFGPGTRLTVL.

The chain has TRBV6-5 and TRBJ2-7; D not certain. The CDR3 is made up of 11 amino acids. Germline loops: CDR1 MNHEY, CDR2 SVGAGI. V lost 8 bases to trimming and J lost 2 bases, with 7 bases between them. As DNA, the CDR3 is TGTGCCAGCGGGCCCCCCTACGAGCAGTACTTC. Its translation is CASGPPYEQYF.

The chain carries TRBV7-3 and TRBJ2-1; weak D call: TRBD1 (7 bases). The length of the CDR3 is 14 residues. Germline-derived CDR1 and CDR2 are SGHTA and FQGTGA. V gave up 1 base and J gave up 9 bases, with 13 bases separating them. CDR3 in DNA: TGTGCCAGCAGCTTAAGGAGGGGGCAGGGTGAGCAGTTCTTC. Residues: CASSLRRGQGEQFF.

This clone was seen only once. In DNA, the CDR3 is TGTGCCAGCAGTTTGTACAGGGCAGGAAGCCTCATTAAAGCTTTCTTT. Protein sequence: CASSLYRAGSLIKAFF. This rearrangement joins TRBV27 to TRBJ1-1, with a weak D call TRBD1 (6 bases). CDR3 length: 16 amino acids. Germline values: CDR1 MNHEY, CDR2 SMNVEV (reference sequence). The V end lost 3 bases, the J end lost 9 bases, and 23 bases lay between the germline ends.

This clone was seen a handful of times. The J gene is TRBJ1-5, the V gene TRBV9, with D unclear. V lost 0 bases and J lost 0, with 4 bases in between. Germline CDR1 SGDLS, CDR2 YYNGEE. The CDR3 has 14 amino acids. CDR3 protein: CASSVGNSNQPQHF. DNA for the CDR3: TGTGCCAGCAGCGTAGGTAATAGCAATCAGCCCCAGCATTTT.

This sequence joins TRBV7-2 and TRBJ1-2; 8 positions agree with TRBD1. This CDR3 has 15 residues. J gave up 7 bases and V 0 bases, and 7 bases lay outside the gene matches. CDR1 SGHTA and CDR2 FQGNSA come from the germline V gene. In nucleotides, the CDR3 is TGTGCCAGCAGCTTAGCGGGCCAGGGGGCTTCTGGCTACACCTTC. Protein product: CASSLAGQGASGYTF.

This clone was counted only a few times. V is TRBV5-6 and J is TRBJ1-5, with 9 bases fitting TRBD1. From germline, CDR1 is SGHDT and CDR2 YYEEEE. The CDR3 runs 14 residues. V lost 2 bases and J lost 6; bases outside the gene matches: 3. The CDR3, as DNA: TGTGCCAGCAGCTTTGGGACAGGGAGTCAGCCCCAGCATTTT. It specifies CASSFGTGSQPQHF. Complete variable domain (other parts from reference TRBV5-6 and TRBJ1-5): DAGVTQSPTHLIKTRGQQVTLRCSPKSGHDTVSWYQQALGQGPQFIFQYYEEEERQRGNFPDRFSGHQFPNYSSELNVNALLLGDSALYLCASSFGTGSQPQHFGDGTRLSIL.